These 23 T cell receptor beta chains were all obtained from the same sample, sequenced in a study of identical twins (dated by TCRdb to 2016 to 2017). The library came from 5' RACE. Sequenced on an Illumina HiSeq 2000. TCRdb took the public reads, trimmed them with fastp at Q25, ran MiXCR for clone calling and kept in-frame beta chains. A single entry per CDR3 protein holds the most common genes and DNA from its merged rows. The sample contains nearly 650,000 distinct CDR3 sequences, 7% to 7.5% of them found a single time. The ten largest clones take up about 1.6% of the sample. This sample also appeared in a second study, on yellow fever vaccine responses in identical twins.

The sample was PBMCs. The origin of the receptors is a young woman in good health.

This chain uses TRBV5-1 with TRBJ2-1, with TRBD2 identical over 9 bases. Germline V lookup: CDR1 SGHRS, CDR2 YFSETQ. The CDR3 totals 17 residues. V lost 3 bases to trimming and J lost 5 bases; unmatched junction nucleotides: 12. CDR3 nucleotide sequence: TGCGCCAGCAGCTGGGGACTAGCTAATTACATTGACAATGAGCAGTTCTTC. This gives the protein CASSWGLANYIDNEQFF.

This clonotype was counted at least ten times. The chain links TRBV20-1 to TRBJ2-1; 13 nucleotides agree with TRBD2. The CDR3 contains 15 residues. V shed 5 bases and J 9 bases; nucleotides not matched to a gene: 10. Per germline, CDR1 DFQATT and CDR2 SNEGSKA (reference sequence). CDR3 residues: CSASRTSGGAGEQFF. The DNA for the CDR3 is TGCAGTGCTTCCCGAACTAGCGGGGGGGCTGGTGAGCAGTTCTTC.

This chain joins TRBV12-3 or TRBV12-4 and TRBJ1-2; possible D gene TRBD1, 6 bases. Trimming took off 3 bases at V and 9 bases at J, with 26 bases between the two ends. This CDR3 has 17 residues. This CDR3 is CASSLGRLGTLSSSYTF. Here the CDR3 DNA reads TGTGCCAGCAGTTTGGGAAGGTTAGGGACACTATCCTCCAGCTACACCTTC.

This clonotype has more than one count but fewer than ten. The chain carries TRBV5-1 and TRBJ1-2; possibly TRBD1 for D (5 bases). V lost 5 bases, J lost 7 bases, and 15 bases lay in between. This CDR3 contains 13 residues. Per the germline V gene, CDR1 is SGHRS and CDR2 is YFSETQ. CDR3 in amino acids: CASSKNQGSGYTF. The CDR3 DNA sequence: TGCGCCAGCAGTAAGAATCAGGGTTCTGGCTACACCTTC.

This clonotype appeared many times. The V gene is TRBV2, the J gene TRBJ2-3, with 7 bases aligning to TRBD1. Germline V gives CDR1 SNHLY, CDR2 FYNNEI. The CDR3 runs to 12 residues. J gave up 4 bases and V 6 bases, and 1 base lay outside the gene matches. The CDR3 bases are TGTGCCAGCAGGGGACAGTCAGATACGCAGTATTTT. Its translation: CASRGQSDTQYF.

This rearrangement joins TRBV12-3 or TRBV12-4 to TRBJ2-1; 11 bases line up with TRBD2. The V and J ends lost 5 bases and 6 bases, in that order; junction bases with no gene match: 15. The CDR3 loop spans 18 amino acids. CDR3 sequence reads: CASSPGTSGALGGNEQFF. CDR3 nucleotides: TGTGCCAGCAGTCCCGGGACTAGCGGTGCCTTGGGGGGCAATGAGCAGTTCTTC.

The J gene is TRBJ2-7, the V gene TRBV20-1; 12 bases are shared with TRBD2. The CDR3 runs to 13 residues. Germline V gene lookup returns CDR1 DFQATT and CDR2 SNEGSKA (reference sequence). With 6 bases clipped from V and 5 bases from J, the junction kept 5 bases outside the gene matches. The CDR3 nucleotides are TGCAGTGCGTTGACTAGCGGGAGCAACGAGCAGTACTTC. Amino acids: CSALTSGSNEQYF.

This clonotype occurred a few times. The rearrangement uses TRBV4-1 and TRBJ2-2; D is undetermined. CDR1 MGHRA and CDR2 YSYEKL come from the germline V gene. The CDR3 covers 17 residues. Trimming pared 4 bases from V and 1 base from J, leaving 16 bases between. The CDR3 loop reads CASSPLIIWLNTGELFF. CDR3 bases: TGCGCCAGCAGCCCCTTAATCATATGGCTGAACACCGGGGAGCTGTTTTTT.

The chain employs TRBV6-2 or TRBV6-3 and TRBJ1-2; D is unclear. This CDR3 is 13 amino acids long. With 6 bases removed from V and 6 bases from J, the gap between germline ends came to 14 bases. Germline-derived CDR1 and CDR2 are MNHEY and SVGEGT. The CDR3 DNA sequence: TGTGCCAGCAGATCAGCCGGGAACAATGGCTACACCTTC. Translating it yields CASRSAGNNGYTF.

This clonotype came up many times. The CDR3 region is CASSLTVGQAGYTF. CDR3 DNA sequence: TGTGCCAGCAGTTTAACAGTCGGACAGGCGGGCTACACCTTC. The chain combines TRBV12-3 or TRBV12-4 with TRBJ1-2, with 7 bases lining up with TRBD1. The V segment lost 2 bases and the J segment 8 bases; nucleotides outside the gene matches: 8. This CDR3 region has 14 residues.

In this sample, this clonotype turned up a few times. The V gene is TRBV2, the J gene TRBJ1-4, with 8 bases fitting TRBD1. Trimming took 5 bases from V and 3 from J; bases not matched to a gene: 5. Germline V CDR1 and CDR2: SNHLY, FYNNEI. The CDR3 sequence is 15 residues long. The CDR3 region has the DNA TGTGCCAGCAGTCTTCAGGGGGCCCCTAATGAAAAACTGTTTTTT. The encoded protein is CASSLQGAPNEKLFF.

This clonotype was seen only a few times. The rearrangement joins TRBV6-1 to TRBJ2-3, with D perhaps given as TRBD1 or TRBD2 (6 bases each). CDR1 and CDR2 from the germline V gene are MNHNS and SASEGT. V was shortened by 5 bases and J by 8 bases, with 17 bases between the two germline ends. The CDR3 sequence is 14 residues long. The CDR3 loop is CASSRVMEGGTQYF. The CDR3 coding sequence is TGTGCCAGCAGTCGGGTCATGGAGGGGGGTACGCAGTATTTT.

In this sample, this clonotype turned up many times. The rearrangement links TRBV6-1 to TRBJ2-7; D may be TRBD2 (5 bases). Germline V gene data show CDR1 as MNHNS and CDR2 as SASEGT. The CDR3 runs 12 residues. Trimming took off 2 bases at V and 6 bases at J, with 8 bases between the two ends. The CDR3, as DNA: TGTGCCAGCAGTGAAATAGGGAGCGAGCAGTACGTC. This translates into CASSEIGSEQYV.

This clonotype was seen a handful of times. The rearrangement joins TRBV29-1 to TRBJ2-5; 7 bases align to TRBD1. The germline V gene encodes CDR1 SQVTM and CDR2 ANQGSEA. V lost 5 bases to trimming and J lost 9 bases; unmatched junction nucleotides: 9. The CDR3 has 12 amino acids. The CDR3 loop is CSVLGQVGSQYF. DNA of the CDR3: TGCAGCGTTCTAGGACAGGTTGGGTCCCAGTACTTC.

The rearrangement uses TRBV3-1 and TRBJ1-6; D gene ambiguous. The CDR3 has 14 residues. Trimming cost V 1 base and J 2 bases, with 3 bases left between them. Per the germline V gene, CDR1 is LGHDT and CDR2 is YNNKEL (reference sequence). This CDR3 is CASSQAPYNSPLHF. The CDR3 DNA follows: TGTGCCAGCAGCCAAGCACCCTATAATTCACCCCTCCACTTT.

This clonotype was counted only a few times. The CDR3 DNA reads TGCAGTGCTAGAGATACGGGATACAATGAGCAGTTCTTC. It specifies CSARDTGYNEQFF. The chain combines TRBV20-1 with TRBJ2-1; maybe TRBD2 (5 bases). CDR3 length: 13 amino acids. V lost 0 bases to trimming and J lost 4 bases, with 7 bases between them. Germline-derived CDR1 and CDR2 are DFQATT and SNEGSKA (reference sequence).

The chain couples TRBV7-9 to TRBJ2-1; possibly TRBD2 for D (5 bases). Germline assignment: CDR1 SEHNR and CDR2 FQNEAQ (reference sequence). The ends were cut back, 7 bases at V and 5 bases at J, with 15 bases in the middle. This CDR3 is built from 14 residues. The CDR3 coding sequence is TGTGCCAGCAACGAGCTAGCAGTTAACAATGAGCAGTTCTTC. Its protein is CASNELAVNNEQFF.

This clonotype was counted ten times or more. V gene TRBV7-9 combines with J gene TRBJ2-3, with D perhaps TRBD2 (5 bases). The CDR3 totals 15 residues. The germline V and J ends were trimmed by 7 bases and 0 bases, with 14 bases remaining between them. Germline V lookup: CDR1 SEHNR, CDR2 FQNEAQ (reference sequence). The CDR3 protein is CASIKEASSTDTQYF. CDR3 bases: TGTGCCAGCATTAAAGAGGCTAGCAGCACAGATACGCAGTATTTT. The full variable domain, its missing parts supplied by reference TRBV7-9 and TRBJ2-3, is DTGVSQNPRHKITKRGQNVTFRCDPISEHNRLYWYRQTLGQGPEFLTYFQNEAQLEKSRLLSDRFSAERPKGSFSTLEIQRTEQGDSAMYLCASIKEASSTDTQYFGPGTRLTVL.

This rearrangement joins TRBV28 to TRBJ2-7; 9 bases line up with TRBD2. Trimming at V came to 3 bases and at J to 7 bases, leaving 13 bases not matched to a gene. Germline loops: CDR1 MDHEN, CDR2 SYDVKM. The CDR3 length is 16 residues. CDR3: CASSLGGTSLYGEQYF. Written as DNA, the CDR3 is TGTGCCAGCAGTTTGGGTGGGACTAGCTTATACGGGGAGCAGTACTTC.

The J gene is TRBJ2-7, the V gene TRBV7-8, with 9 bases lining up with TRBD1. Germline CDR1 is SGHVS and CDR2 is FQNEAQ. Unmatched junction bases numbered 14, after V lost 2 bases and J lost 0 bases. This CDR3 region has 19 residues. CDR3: CASSLRGQGETSFSYEQYV. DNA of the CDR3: TGTGCCAGCAGCTTAAGGGGACAGGGTGAGACTAGCTTCTCCTACGAGCAGTACGTC.

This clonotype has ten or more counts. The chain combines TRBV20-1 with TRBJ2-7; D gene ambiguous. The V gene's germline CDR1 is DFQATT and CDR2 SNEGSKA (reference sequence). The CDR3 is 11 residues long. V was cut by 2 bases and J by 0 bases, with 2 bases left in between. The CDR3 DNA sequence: TGCAGTGCTAGAAGCTCCTACGAGCAGTACGTC. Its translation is CSARSSYEQYV.

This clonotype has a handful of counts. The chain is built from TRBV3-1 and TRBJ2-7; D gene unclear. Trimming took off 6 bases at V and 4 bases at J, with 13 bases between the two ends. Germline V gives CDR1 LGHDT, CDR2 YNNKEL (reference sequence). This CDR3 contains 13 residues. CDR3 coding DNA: TGTGCCAGCAGGAAAGCCGGACGTTACGAGCAGTACTTC. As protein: CASRKAGRYEQYF.

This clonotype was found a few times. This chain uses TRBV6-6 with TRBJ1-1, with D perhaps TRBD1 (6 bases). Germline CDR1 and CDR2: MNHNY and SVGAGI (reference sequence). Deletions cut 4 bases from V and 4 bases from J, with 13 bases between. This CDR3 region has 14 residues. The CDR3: CASSSEPGATEAFF. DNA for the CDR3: TGTGCCAGCAGTTCGGAACCGGGGGCCACTGAAGCTTTCTTT.